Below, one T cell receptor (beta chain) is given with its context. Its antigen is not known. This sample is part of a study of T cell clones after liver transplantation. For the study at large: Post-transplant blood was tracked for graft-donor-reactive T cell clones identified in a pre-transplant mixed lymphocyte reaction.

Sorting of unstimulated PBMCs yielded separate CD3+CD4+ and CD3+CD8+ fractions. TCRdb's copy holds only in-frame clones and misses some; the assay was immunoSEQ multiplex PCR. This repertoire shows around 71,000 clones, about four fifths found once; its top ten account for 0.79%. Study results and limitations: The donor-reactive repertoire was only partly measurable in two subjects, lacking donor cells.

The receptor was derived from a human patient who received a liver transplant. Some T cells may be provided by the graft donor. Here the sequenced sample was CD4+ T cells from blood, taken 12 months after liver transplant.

The chain's CDR3 is CASSQPRVVDNEQFF. In nucleotides, the CDR3 is TGTGCCAGCAGCCAGCCGAGAGTTGTTGACAATGAGCAGTTCTTC. The chain recombines TRBV28 with TRBJ2-1; no reliable D call. CDR3 length equals 15 residues. Per the germline V gene, CDR1 is MDHEN and CDR2 is SYDVKM. V was shortened by 6 bases and J by 5 bases, with 17 bases between the two germline ends. Based on the CDR3 plus reference TRBV28 and TRBJ2-1, the full variable domain is DVKVTQSSRYLVKRTGEKVFLECVQDMDHENMFWYRQDPGLGLRLIYFSYDVKMKEKGDIPEGYSVSREKKERFSLILESASTNQTSMYLCASSQPRVVDNEQFFGPGTRLTVL.